This is a list of T cell receptor beta chains from one sample in a study of blood T cell repertoires in COVID-19. Profiled with immunoSEQ multiplex PCR; TCRdb holds only in-frame clones, not every one. The sample carries approximately 240,000 clones, around four fifths recorded once. Sequencing used peripheral blood. The receptor set was obtained from a woman aged 55-70 years with active or convalescent COVID-19. Both conserved end residues are part of each CDR3. D genes are given only for firm matches. Rows give clone size only sometimes, using once, few, many, or a class for an expanded clone.

TRBJ2-3 | . | TRBV13 | . | TGTGCCAGCAGCACCCCACAGGGATTCAGCACAGATACGCAGTATTTT | CASSTPQGFSTDTQYF
TRBJ2-2 | TRBD1 | TRBV2 | few | TGTGCCAGCAGTCCTACAGGGGCCGGGGAGCTGTTTTTT | CASSPTGAGELFF
TRBJ1-1 | . | TRBV5-4 | few | TGTGCCAGCAGCTTGGTACAGGCGAACACTGAAGCTTTCTTT | CASSLVQANTEAFF
TRBJ1-2 | TRBD1 | TRBV2 | . | TGTGCCAGCAGTGAAGTGGCAGGGGGCGTAGGAGGCTACACCTTC | CASSEVAGGVGGYTF
TRBJ2-1 | . | TRBV14 | . | TGTGCCAGCAGCCACCGACAAGCCCCATACAATGAGCAGTTCTTC | CASSHRQAPYNEQFF
TRBJ2-1 | . | TRBV28 | . | TGTGCCAGCAGTGCAGGGACCTACAATGAGCAGTTCTTC | CASSAGTYNEQFF
TRBJ2-3 | . | TRBV24-1 | . | TGTGCCACCAGCCAGGGGAGAACAGATACGCAGTATTTT | CATSQGRTDTQYF
TRBJ2-1 | TRBD1 | TRBV6-5 | . | TGTGCCAGCGACCCCCAGGGACAGGGGTGGCAGTTCTTC | CASDPQGQGWQFF
TRBJ2-2 | TRBD2 | TRBV6-2/TRBV6-3 | . | TGTGCCAGCAGTGCCCGATGGACTAGTTCGGGGGAGCTGTTTTTT | CASSARWTSSGELFF
TRBJ2-2 | TRBD1 | TRBV7-2 | . | TGTGCCAGCAGTTTTAGGGGACAGGGAAACACCGGGGAGCTGTTTTTT | CASSFRGQGNTGELFF
TRBJ2-1 | . | TRBV6-4 | . | TGTGCCAGCAGTCTTATGGCGGGGCCTAAAAATGAGCAGTTCTTC | CASSLMAGPKNEQFF
TRBJ2-5 | . | TRBV28 | . | TGTGCCAGCAGCACTGCCCTTCTACTCCAAGAGACCCAGTACTTC | CASSTALLLQETQYF
TRBJ2-5 | TRBD2 | TRBV29-1 | . | TGCAGCGTTGTGGGGACTAGCGGTGATCAAGAGACCCAGTACTTC | CSVVGTSGDQETQYF
TRBJ1-6 | TRBD1 | TRBV7-9 | . | TGTGCCAGCAGCCCCGGGACAGGGTACTCACCCCTCCACTTT | CASSPGTGYSPLHF
TRBJ2-7 | TRBD2 | TRBV7-2 | . | TGTGCCAGCAGGTCACGCGGGACTAGCGGCTACGAGCAGTACTTC | CASRSRGTSGYEQYF
TRBJ1-2 | TRBD1 | TRBV27 | . | TGTGCCAGCAGTTACTACCGGGACAGGTTCTATGGCTACACCTTC | CASSYYRDRFYGYTF
TRBJ2-4 | . | TRBV6-5 | . | TGTGCCAGCAGTCGACAGGAGCGAGCCAAAAACATTCAGTACTTC | CASSRQERAKNIQYF
TRBJ1-5 | . | TRBV7-8 | . | TGTGCCAGCAGCTTAGATGGACAGCGTAATCAGCCCCAGCATTTT | CASSLDGQRNQPQHF
TRBJ2-1 | . | TRBV20-1 | . | TGCAGTGCTAAAGAGAACTCTCAGTTCTTC | CSAKENSQFF
TRBJ1-1 | . | TRBV3-1/TRBV3-2 | . | TGTGCCAGCAGCCAACGAGAGCTGGTCCCGGGACAATGGATGAACACTGAAGCTTTCTTT | CASSQRELVPGQWMNTEAFF
TRBJ1-3 | . | TRBV4-2 | . | TGTGCCAGCAGCCAAGTCAAGACAGATTCTGGAAACACCATATATTTT | CASSQVKTDSGNTIYF
TRBJ2-7 | TRBD1 | TRBV19 | . | TGTGCCACCCGTGGACAGGGGGCATATGAGCAGTACTTC | CATRGQGAYEQYF
TRBJ1-2 | TRBD1 | TRBV29-1 | . | TGCAGCGTTGAAGCGGACAGGGGACCTGGCTACACCTTC | CSVEADRGPGYTF
TRBJ1-2 | . | TRBV10-3 | . | TGTGCCATCAGTGCGGGGTATGGCTACACCTTC | CAISAGYGYTF
TRBJ1-2 | TRBD1 | TRBV28 | . | TGTGCCAGCAGTTTGGACAGGGACAACTATGGCTACACCTTC | CASSLDRDNYGYTF
TRBJ1-3 | . | TRBV4-1 | . | TGCGCCAGCAGCCAAGTGGGCAGGAACTCTGGAAACACCATATATTTT | CASSQVGRNSGNTIYF
TRBJ2-4 | TRBD1 | TRBV19 | . | TGTGCCAGTAGTCGTGGACAGGATCCCATTCAGTACTTC | CASSRGQDPIQYF
TRBJ1-5 | . | TRBV29-1 | . | TGCAGCGTTAAGAAGGACAGTAATCAGCCCCAGCATTTT | CSVKKDSNQPQHF
TRBJ2-7 | TRBD2 | TRBV2 | . | TGTGCCAGCAGCGATGGACTAGCGGGGTCCTACGAGCAGTACTTC | CASSDGLAGSYEQYF
TRBJ2-7 | TRBD2 | TRBV6-2/TRBV6-3 | few | TGTGCCAGCAGTAAGCTACTAGCGGGGACCTCCTACGAGCAGTACTTC | CASSKLLAGTSYEQYF
TRBJ2-3 | TRBD1 | TRBV5-1 | . | TGCGCCAGCAGCTTTGGGACAGGCGCAGATACGCAGTATTTT | CASSFGTGADTQYF
TRBJ2-3 | . | TRBV4-1 | . | TGCGCCAGCAGCCCGTCAGGACGAATTGGGGGGTCAGATACGCAGTATTTT | CASSPSGRIGGSDTQYF
TRBJ2-1 | TRBD2 | TRBV24-1 | few | TGTGCCACCAGTGCCGGGACTAGCGGCTACAATGAGCAGTTCTTC | CATSAGTSGYNEQFF